One and the same sample provided the 2 T cell receptor beta chains below, sequenced in a study of patients and donors after allogeneic stem cell transplantation. In TCRdb, the RT-PCR reads were re-called with MiXCR into one record per CDR3 protein. The data show approximately 170,000 distinct CDR3 sequences, approximately 30% seen once. The material sequenced was blood, either unsorted or a sorted T cell fraction (not recorded which). Receptor source: a human donor who was either an allogeneic HSCT recipient or a stem cell or donor lymphocyte infusion donor (not recorded which). It is not recorded whose cells these are; they may come from a transplant donor.

This clonotype appeared a single time. The chain recombines TRBV18 with TRBJ2-7, with 8 bases identical to TRBD2. This CDR3 region has 14 residues. The germline V gene encodes CDR1 KGHSH and CDR2 LQKENI. V shed 6 bases and J 5 bases; nucleotides not matched to a gene: 9. This CDR3 is CASSREGAGDEQYF. CDR3 nucleotides: TGTGCCAGCTCCCGGGAGGGAGCGGGGGACGAGCAGTACTTC.

The CDR3 region has the DNA TGCGCCAGCAGCCAAGAGAGAAACTATGGCTACACCTTC. It translates to CASSQERNYGYTF. The chain is built from TRBV4-3 and TRBJ1-2; the D is unclear. Trimming cost V 0 bases and J 2 bases, with 4 bases left between them. The CDR3 sequence is 13 residues long. Per the germline V gene, CDR1 is LGHNA and CDR2 is YSLEER.